The source of this T cell receptor beta chain is a study of T cells in Graves' hyperthyroidism and ophthalmopathy. Findings and limits, study-wide: Ophthalmopathy and stable hyperthyroidism were separated by a 13 V-J model.

Amplification of TCR beta CDR3 regions used RNA as the template. The study used the HTBI primer set for a first-round RT-PCR of the TCR CDR3. TCRdb processed the multiplex PCR reads anew with MiXCR; each CDR3 protein has one entry. The sample consists of hundreds of thousands of distinct CDR3 sequences, 15% to 18% of them appearing once. The germline V gene has CDR1 MGHRA and CDR2 YSYEKL. The V end was cut by 0 bases, the J end by 7 bases, with 7 bases between. The CDR3 contains 13 residues. This clonotype has just a few counts. Its antigen is still unknown. Specimen: blood. The genes are TRBV4-1 and TRBJ1-5; D is undetermined. The TCR originated in a woman younger than 30 with Graves' hyperthyroidism. The CDR3 spells CASSQDGVQPQHF. In nucleotides, the CDR3 is TGCGCCAGCAGCCAAGATGGGGTCCAGCCCCAGCATTTT.